One and the same sample provided the 10 T cell receptor beta chains below, sequenced in a study of T-cell reconstitution after alpha-beta-depleted transplantation in children. Unique molecular identifiers were incorporated into the prepared TCRbeta library. TCRdb re-derived calls from the PCR reads in MiXCR, one entry per CDR3 protein. This table holds about 500,000 distinct CDR3 sequences, approximately 29% found once. Sequenced material: PBMCs from the stem cell graft donor, taken from the stem cell graft. These receptors were collected from a human donor who donated a stem cell graft to a child with aplastic anemia.

The chain joins TRBV28 to TRBJ2-7, with D tentatively TRBD1 or TRBD2 (5 bases each). The CDR3 sequence is 12 residues long. The germline V gene encodes CDR1 MDHEN and CDR2 SYDVKM. Trimming took 2 bases from V and 7 from J, leaving 9 bases between them. The CDR3 DNA reads as TGTGCCAGCAGTTTAAAGGGACGGGAGCAGTACTTC. As protein: CASSLKGREQYF.

The rearrangement uses TRBV10-3 and TRBJ1-5, with 8 bases fitting TRBD1. The CDR3 spans 15 residues. Looked up from germline, CDR1 is ENHRY and CDR2 is SYGVKD. V dropped 0 bases and J dropped 12; count of bases not matched to a gene: 10. The CDR3 loop reads CAISESRDRGNDQHF. The DNA for the CDR3 is TGTGCCATCAGTGAGTCGAGAGACAGGGGCAATGACCAGCATTTT.

This clonotype occurred a few times. The chain recombines TRBV10-3 with TRBJ2-3; maybe TRBD1 (5 bases). Trimming stripped 2 bases from V and 3 bases from J, with 6 bases between. The CDR3 extends over 13 amino acids. Germline V lookup: CDR1 ENHRY, CDR2 SYGVKD. CDR3 region: CAISEGATDTQYF. CDR3 nucleotides: TGTGCCATCAGTGAGGGGGCTACAGATACGCAGTATTTT.

The rearrangement links TRBV20-1 to TRBJ1-3, with 7 bases aligning to TRBD1. The CDR3 has 16 amino acids. J lost 4 bases, V lost 3 bases, and 12 bases had no gene match. CDR1 is DFQATT and CDR2 is SNEGSKA in the germline V gene (reference sequence). The CDR3 region has the DNA TGCAGTGCTAGCCCAGGGGGGAGGTTTGGAGGAAACACCATATATTTT. Its translation is CSASPGGRFGGNTIYF.

This clonotype has only a few counts. V usage is TRBV5-1 and J usage is TRBJ2-2; 7 nucleotides line up with TRBD2. The CDR3 is 15 amino acids. The germline CDR1 and CDR2 sequences are SGHRS and YFSETQ. The J segment lost 2 bases and the V segment lost 2 bases, leaving 3 bases of the junction unmatched. CDR3 nucleotides: TGCGCCAGCAGCTTAAGACTAGCCAACACCGGGGAGCTGTTTTTT. Its translation: CASSLRLANTGELFF.

On this clonotype: The junction and the germline gene differ at one end; a read error may be behind it. The chain joins TRBV6-5 to TRBJ2-1, with no clear D. Germline-derived CDR1 and CDR2 are MNHEY and SVGAGI. This CDR3 has 16 residues. The CDR3 sequence: CASSYSVLANYNEQFF. For the CDR3, the DNA is TGTGCCAGCAGCTACTCGGTCTTAGCCAACTACAATGAGCAGTTCTTC.

This clonotype was picked up a small number of times. A read error may produce the germline difference seen at one junction end. CDR3 DNA sequence: TGTGCCAGCAGTCCGACAACTCTTGGGAACGGCTATACCTTC. Protein product: CASSPTTLGNGYTF. The V gene is TRBV12-3 or TRBV12-4, the J gene TRBJ1-2; D gene unclear. The CDR3 is made up of 14 amino acids.

The J gene is TRBJ2-7, the V gene TRBV7-8; the D is unclear. Germline CDR1 SGHVS, CDR2 FQNEAQ. The CDR3 covers 11 residues. V shed 3 bases and J shed 6 bases, with 6 bases lying between them. The CDR3 reads CASSLSAEQYV. The CDR3 DNA sequence: TGTGCCAGCAGCTTGTCTGCCGAGCAGTACGTC.

This clonotype has just a few counts. V and J are TRBV29-1 and TRBJ2-5, with D perhaps given as TRBD1 or TRBD2 (5 bases each). Germline V CDR1 and CDR2: SQVTM, ANQGSEA. CDR3 length: 12 amino acids. V was cut by 5 bases and J by 4 bases, with 11 bases left in between. The CDR3 is CSVYTGGETQYF. The CDR3 DNA sequence: TGCAGCGTTTATACAGGAGGAGAGACCCAGTACTTC.

This clonotype was detected a few times. The CDR3 sequence is CSAPSGTGPYEQYF. The CDR3 DNA is TGCAGCGCCCCATCTGGTACAGGGCCCTACGAGCAGTACTTC. The V gene is TRBV29-1, the J gene TRBJ2-7; a weak D match, TRBD1 (6 bases). The CDR3 runs 14 residues. The germline gives CDR1 SQVTM, CDR2 ANQGSEA. Between the trimmed V and J ends, which lost 7 bases and 2 bases, there was a span of 18 bases.